Presented here are 11 T cell receptor beta chains from one specimen sequenced in a study of blood T cells in healthy people across ages. Through a sample-barcoded 5' primer and a J-beta primer mix, a second PCR was run for roughly 6 to 11 cycles. TCRdb called the 5' RACE reads again in MiXCR, with one record for every CDR3 protein. This sample has fewer than 950,000 distinct CDR3 sequences; roughly 53% occur once, and the top ten carry roughly 37%. Sequencing was carried out using blood. The receptors were sampled from a man older than 75 in good health.

The table lists this clonotype with a count of one. The chain links TRBV2 to TRBJ1-2, with D maybe TRBD1 (6 bases). This CDR3 region has 15 residues. Looked up from germline, CDR1 is SNHLY and CDR2 is FYNNEI. Trimming pared 7 bases from V and 0 bases from J, leaving 15 bases between. The CDR3 spells CASTLEEGANYGYTF. DNA of the CDR3: TGTGCCAGCACCCTCGAGGAGGGGGCTAACTATGGCTACACCTTC.

Here the CDR3 reads CASSLHASASYEQYF. The CDR3 DNA reads TGTGCCAGCAGTTTACATGCTAGCGCCTCCTACGAGCAGTACTTC. V and J are TRBV27 and TRBJ2-7; D may be TRBD2 (6 bases). The germline V gene has CDR1 MNHEY and CDR2 SMNVEV (reference sequence). The CDR3 has 15 amino acids. Trimming removed 2 bases from V and 0 bases from J, with 11 bases in between.

The table lists this clonotype with a few counts. The CDR3 sequence is CASSLPQRGVSYEQYF. For the CDR3, the DNA is TGTGCCAGCAGCTTACCCCAGCGGGGAGTCTCCTACGAGCAGTACTTC. The chain carries TRBV7-2 and TRBJ2-7, with 7 nucleotides matching TRBD2. V trimming: 2 bases; J trimming: 0 bases; junction bases outside the gene matches: 7. CDR3 length: 16 residues. Germline CDR1 is SGHTA and CDR2 is FQGNSA. Full variable domain (rest looked up from reference TRBV7-2 and TRBJ2-7): GAGVSQSPSNKVTEKGKDVELRCDPISGHTALYWYRQSLGQGLEFLIYFQGNSAPDKSGLPSDRFSAERTGGSVSTLTIQRTQQEDSAVYLCASSLPQRGVSYEQYFGPGTRLTVT.

Comment on this clonotype: A much more abundant neighbour one base away suggests this may be a read error. The chain couples TRBV28 to TRBJ2-5, with 7 positions matching TRBD1. The end of the DNA is better explained by TRBJ2-1, so the J call may be wrong. The CDR3 is made up of 15 amino acids. Looked up from germline, CDR1 is MDHEN and CDR2 is SYDVKM. The CDR3 DNA follows: TGTGCCAGCAGCCTAGGGGGCAAGTGGCAAGAGACCCAGTTCTTC. Translation gives CASSLGGKWQETQFF.

The chain links TRBV14 to TRBJ2-7, with 9 bases matching TRBD1. This CDR3 has 15 residues. Germline V CDR1 and CDR2: SGHDN, FVKESK. V shed 4 bases and J 4 bases; nucleotides not matched to a gene: 8. CDR3 residues: CASSPMDRGWYEQYF. The CDR3 DNA is TGTGCCAGCAGCCCTATGGACAGGGGATGGTACGAGCAGTACTTC.

V and J are TRBV6-5 and TRBJ2-3, with 8 nucleotides matching TRBD1. This CDR3 contains 16 residues. The ends lost 0 bases at V and 5 bases at J; junction bases unmatched: 7. CDR1 and CDR2 from the germline V gene are MNHEY and SVGAGI. This chain's CDR3 is CASSYSGRGLGDTQYF. The CDR3 DNA follows: TGTGCCAGCAGTTACTCGGGCAGGGGGCTTGGAGATACGCAGTATTTT.

Many counts were recorded for this clonotype. The V and J genes are TRBV7-2 and TRBJ2-5; D remains ambiguous. V shed 0 bases and J shed 5 bases, with 7 bases lying between them. CDR1 is SGHTA and CDR2 is FQGNSA in the germline V gene. This CDR3 has 13 amino acids. The CDR3 DNA sequence: TGTGCCAGCAGCTTAGCGGGGTGGGAGACCCAGTACTTC. Translation: CASSLAGWETQYF.

The rearrangement uses TRBV7-2 and TRBJ2-3, with 7 bases identical to TRBD2. Germline CDR1 is SGHTA and CDR2 is FQGNSA. Germline trimming cut 5 bases from V and 14 bases from J; bases unmatched to any gene: 13. The CDR3 covers 13 residues. The CDR3 DNA follows: TGTGCCAGCAGCAGTCGACTAGCCAAAGAGCTGTATTTT. This codes for CASSSRLAKELYF.

The CDR3 here is CASSATGTVVDTF. CDR3 in DNA: TGTGCCAGCTCAGCGACCGGGACCGTCGTCGACACCTTC. The gene calls are TRBV18 and TRBJ1-2; D perhaps matches TRBD1 (5 bases). The V and J ends lost 5 bases and 12 bases respectively, with 19 bases between them. Germline V gene data show CDR1 as KGHSH and CDR2 as LQKENI. CDR3 size: 13 residues.

This clonotype has only one observation. With a much larger clone just one base away, this may be a read error. The V and J genes are TRBV10-3 and TRBJ2-3, with D perhaps matching TRBD2 (6 bases). In germline, CDR1 is ENHRY, CDR2 SYGVKD. The CDR3 sequence is 14 residues long. CDR3 region: CAIGEGGGTDTQYF. The CDR3, as DNA: TGTGCCATCGGTGAGGGAGGAGGGACAGATACGCAGTATTTT.

This clonotype was observed a few times. V gene TRBV20-1 combines with J gene TRBJ1-1; 7 bases map to TRBD1. Trimming removed 6 bases from V and 0 bases from J; junction bases left unmatched: 10. CDR1 and CDR2 (germline): DFQATT, SNEGSKA (reference sequence). This CDR3 region has 15 residues. In DNA, the CDR3 is TGCAGTGCAGTACCACAGGGGTATATGAACACTGAAGCTTTCTTT. Protein product: CSAVPQGYMNTEAFF.